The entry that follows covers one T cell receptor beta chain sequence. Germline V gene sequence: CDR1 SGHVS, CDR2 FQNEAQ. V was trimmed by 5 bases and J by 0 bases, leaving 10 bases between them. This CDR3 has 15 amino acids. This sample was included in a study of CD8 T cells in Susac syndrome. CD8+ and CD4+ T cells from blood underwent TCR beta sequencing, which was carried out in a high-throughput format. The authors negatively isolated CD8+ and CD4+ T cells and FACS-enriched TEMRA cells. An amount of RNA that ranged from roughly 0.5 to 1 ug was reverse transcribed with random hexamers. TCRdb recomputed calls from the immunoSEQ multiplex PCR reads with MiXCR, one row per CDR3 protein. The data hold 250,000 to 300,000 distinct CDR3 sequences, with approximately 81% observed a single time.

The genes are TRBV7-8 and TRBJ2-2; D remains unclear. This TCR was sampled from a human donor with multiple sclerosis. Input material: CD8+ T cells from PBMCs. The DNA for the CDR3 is TGTGCCAGCAGCGTTCGGGCAGCGAACACCGGGGAGCTGTTTTTT. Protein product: CASSVRAANTGELFF. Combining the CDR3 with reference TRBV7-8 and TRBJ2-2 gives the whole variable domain GAGVSQSPRYKVAKRGQDVALRCDPISGHVSLFWYQQALGQGPEFLTYFQNEAQLDKSGLPSDRFFAERPEGSVSTLKIQRTQQEDSAVYLCASSVRAANTGELFFGEGSRLTVL.